The clone carrying this TCR beta chain was seen a handful of times. The germline V gene has CDR1 SGHKS and CDR2 YYEKEE (reference sequence). The CDR3 has 14 residues. V shed 4 bases and J 4 bases; nucleotides not matched to a gene: 7. This specimen belongs to a study of blood T cell repertoires in COVID-19. On the study more broadly: Samples taken during acute and convalescent COVID-19 were collected in the United States, Italy and Spain.

Only in-frame clones appear in the TCRdb table, and some are missing; sequencing was by immunoSEQ multiplex PCR. Of roughly 160,000 clones in the sample, roughly 89% were seen once. The chain links TRBV5-5 to TRBJ1-2, with 7 bases lining up with TRBD1. The clonotype originates from a woman aged 70-85 years with COVID-19, enrolled during active disease. Material: peripheral blood. CDR3 DNA sequence: TGTGCCAGCAGCCTGGAACAGGGGTTCTATGGCTACACCTTC. It translates to CASSLEQGFYGYTF.